Presented here are 2 T cell receptor beta chains from one specimen sequenced in a study of patients and donors after allogeneic stem cell transplantation. TCRdb re-called the RT-PCR reads through MiXCR, storing one row per CDR3 protein. The sample shows 900,000 to 1,000,000 distinct CDR3 sequences, over 15% of them seen only once. Sequencing was performed on blood, either unsorted or a sorted T cell fraction (not recorded which). The receptor source for this set is a human donor who was either an allogeneic HSCT recipient or a stem cell or donor lymphocyte infusion donor (not recorded which). It is not recorded whose cells these are; they may come from a transplant donor.

The chain couples TRBV11-2 to TRBJ1-2, with 8 positions matching TRBD1. CDR1 and CDR2 from the germline V gene are SGHAT and FQNNGV. Trimming cost V 8 bases and J 5 bases; bases outside gene matches: 10. The CDR3 runs to 14 residues. The CDR3 coding sequence is TGTGCCAGCGAGCGGGTGGACAGGGATTATGGCTACACCTTC. This gives the protein CASERVDRDYGYTF.

This clonotype was recorded at least ten times. The chain has TRBV12-3 or TRBV12-4 and TRBJ2-5; 9 bases line up with TRBD1. The junction had 2 bases not matched to a gene; V was cut back by 4 bases and J by 5 bases. This CDR3 region has 13 residues. The CDR3 nucleotides read TGTGCCAGCAGTTACAGGGGGCGGGAGACCCAGTACTTC. Its translation: CASSYRGRETQYF.